This T cell receptor beta chain came from a study of T cells after yellow fever vaccination. This clonotype was picked up a small number of times. The antigen is unknown. A process of 5'RACE template switching, which added a universal primer site and UMIs, was used to make TCR cDNA. Each CDR3 protein gets one entry after TCRdb re-called the 5' RACE reads with MiXCR. The table lists under 90,000 distinct CDR3 sequences, approximately 6.1% of them singletons. Germline lookup yields CDR1 SGHTA and CDR2 FQGNSA. V was clipped by 3 bases and J by 0 bases, with 3 bases between them. This CDR3 region has 12 residues. Study observations and caveats: CD4 and CD8 compartments shared a small share of clonotypes, likely from convergent recombination. Peaking faster, on day 5 versus 15, the secondary response was nonetheless weaker. The booster saw the reappearance of most primary-vaccination clones (around 95% CD4, 88% CD8).

This material consisted of CD8+ T cells sorted from PBMCs, taken around 45 days after the first yellow fever vaccination. This receptor was taken from a young man who received the YFV17D yellow fever vaccine. The rearrangement uses TRBV7-2 and TRBJ2-7; D remains ambiguous. CDR3 protein: CASSFNSYEQYF. CDR3 sequence (DNA): TGTGCCAGCAGCTTCAACTCCTACGAGCAGTACTTC.